The following is a T cell receptor beta chain sequence with its context. The sample comes from a study of OX40 agonist ivuxolimab in advanced cancers. The wider study: Prior anti-PD-1, anti-PD-L1 or anti-CTLA-4 therapy was allowed; about 39% had some.

The J segment lost 2 bases and the V segment lost 2 bases, leaving 6 bases of the junction unmatched. The CDR3 is 15 amino acids. Germline values: CDR1 SGDLS, CDR2 YYNGEE. Assay: immunoSEQ multiplex PCR; the TCRdb copy retains only in-frame clones and omits some. The repertoire includes 80,000 or so clones, 93% of them detected once, and over 11% sits in the top ten. The input for sequencing was CD4+ or CD8+ T cells sorted from blood, taken in a trial of the OX40 agonist ivuxolimab. The clonotype comes from an adult with an advanced solid tumor such as melanoma, head and neck, liver or kidney cancer. This chain joins TRBV9 and TRBJ1-1, with 7 bases lining up with TRBD1. CDR3 coding DNA: TGTGCCAGCAGCGTCAAAACAGGGGCAAACACTGAAGCTTTCTTT. Encoded protein: CASSVKTGANTEAFF.